These 24 T cell receptor beta chains originate from one sample sequenced in a study of blood T cell repertoires in COVID-19. Assay used: immunoSEQ multiplex PCR; TCRdb lists only in-frame clones, some missing. The profile covers over 150,000 clones, with roughly nine tenths appearing a single time and approximately 0.55% taken by the ten largest. The source material was peripheral blood. These receptors were obtained from a man aged 50 to 60 with acute or convalescent COVID-19.

This clone was seen a handful of times. The chain is built from TRBV27 and TRBJ2-2; 7 nucleotides agree with TRBD1. Germline values: CDR1 MNHEY, CDR2 SMNVEV (reference sequence). Trimming cost V 10 bases and J 0 bases; bases outside gene matches: 5. The CDR3 sequence is 14 residues long. The CDR3 DNA is TGTGCCACCCGACAGGGTCCGAACACCGGGGAGCTGTTTTTT. Translating it yields CATRQGPNTGELFF.

J is TRBJ1-2 and V is TRBV6-2 or TRBV6-3; no reliable D call. V was shortened by 0 bases and J by 8 bases, with 13 bases between the two germline ends. In germline, CDR1 is MNHEY, CDR2 SVGEGT. The CDR3 loop spans 14 amino acids. In nucleotides, the CDR3 is TGTGCCAGCAGTTACTCGACTGCGGGCTACGGCTACACCTTC. Its protein is CASSYSTAGYGYTF.

V gene TRBV3-1 (or the pseudogene TRBV3-2) combines with J gene TRBJ1-1; weak D call: TRBD1 (5 bases). Per germline, CDR1 LGHDT and CDR2 YNNKEL (reference sequence). The CDR3 length is 14 residues. The V end was cut by 4 bases, the J end by 1 base, with 10 bases between. In DNA form, the CDR3 reads TGTGCCAGCAGCCTTAGGACACCGAACACTGAAGCTTTCTTT. Amino acid sequence: CASSLRTPNTEAFF.

The V call is TRBV5-1, the J call TRBJ2-1, with a tentative D call TRBD2 (5 bases). This CDR3 has 14 amino acids. V shed 0 bases and J shed 14 bases, with 18 bases lying between them. Looked up from germline, CDR1 is SGHRS and CDR2 is YFSETQ. The CDR3 loop is CASSLGDFNYGEFF. CDR3 nucleotides: TGCGCCAGCAGCTTGGGGGATTTTAACTACGGGGAGTTCTTC.

The rearrangement links TRBV6-5 to TRBJ2-1; possible D gene TRBD1, 6 bases. Germline V gene sequence: CDR1 MNHEY, CDR2 SVGAGI. V was shortened by 0 bases and J by 4 bases, with 10 bases between the two germline ends. The CDR3 length is 15 residues. The chain's CDR3 is CASSYSTGPYNEQFF. The CDR3 nucleotides are TGTGCCAGCAGTTACTCGACAGGTCCTTACAATGAGCAGTTCTTC.

The chain is built from TRBV7-9 and TRBJ2-2, with TRBD2 identical over 8 bases. The trim removed 4 bases at V and 5 bases at J, leaving 9 bases unmatched. Germline V gene data show CDR1 as SEHNR and CDR2 as FQNEAQ (reference sequence). The CDR3 extends over 16 amino acids. The CDR3 loop reads CASSWRDREGTGELFF. The CDR3, as DNA: TGTGCCAGCAGCTGGAGGGACCGGGAGGGGACCGGGGAGCTGTTTTTT.

The CDR3 loop reads CASSSASGGVSYNEQFF. DNA of the CDR3: TGTGCCAGCAGTTCAGCCAGCGGGGGGGTCTCCTACAATGAGCAGTTCTTC. This chain links TRBV7-2 with TRBJ2-1; TRBD2 aligns across 10 bases. Germline V gene sequence: CDR1 SGHTA, CDR2 FQGNSA. The junction had 8 bases not matched to a gene; V was cut back by 6 bases and J by 0 bases. The CDR3 has 17 amino acids.

The rearrangement joins TRBV28 to TRBJ1-3, with 8 bases matching TRBD1. Germline V gene data show CDR1 as MDHEN and CDR2 as SYDVKM. The CDR3 covers 16 residues. Germline trimming cut 9 bases from V and 0 bases from J; bases unmatched to any gene: 10. In nucleotides, the CDR3 is TGTGCCAGTCATACCGGGACAGGTATCTCTGGAAACACCATATATTTT. Amino acid sequence: CASHTGTGISGNTIYF.

This rearrangement joins TRBV28 to TRBJ1-5; the match to TRBD1 covers 7 bases. The CDR3 extends over 12 amino acids. Losses at the gene ends were 5 bases for V and 9 bases for J; bases not matched to a gene: 4. CDR1 MDHEN and CDR2 SYDVKM come from the germline V gene. The CDR3 nucleotides read TGTGCCAGCAGTGAGGGACAGCTGCCCCAGCATTTT. Translated: CASSEGQLPQHF.

This chain's CDR3 is CASSQDAAGGQPQHF. For the CDR3, the DNA is TGTGCCAGCAGCCAAGATGCGGCAGGGGGACAGCCCCAGCATTTT. The gene calls are TRBV3-1 (or the pseudogene TRBV3-2) and TRBJ1-5; 7 nucleotides match TRBD1. The V gene's germline CDR1 is LGHDT and CDR2 YNNKEL (reference sequence). V was pared by 0 bases and J by 7 bases, with 6 bases of the junction left unmatched. The CDR3 has 15 amino acids.

The rearrangement uses TRBV4-2 and TRBJ2-3, with TRBD2 matching 10 bases. This CDR3 has 15 amino acids. The trim removed 2 bases at V and 8 bases at J, leaving 7 bases unmatched. Germline V CDR1 and CDR2: LGHNA, YNFKEQ. The CDR3 nucleotides are TGTGCCAGCAGCCAATCTGCTAGCGGGGGCGGTACGCAGTATTTT. Protein sequence: CASSQSASGGGTQYF.

The gene calls are TRBV7-3 and TRBJ2-3; D is possibly TRBD1 (6 bases). The CDR3 sequence is 13 residues long. Per germline, CDR1 SGHTA and CDR2 FQGTGA. V lost 6 bases to trimming and J lost 4 bases, with 11 bases between them. The CDR3 bases are TGTGCCAGCAGTTCCAGGGGAGCAGATACGCAGTATTTT. Translation: CASSSRGADTQYF.

This chain links TRBV9 with TRBJ2-3; weak D call: TRBD2 (6 bases). V was clipped by 8 bases and J by 3 bases, with 10 bases between them. Per germline, CDR1 SGDLS and CDR2 YYNGEE. CDR3 length: 12 amino acids. The DNA of the CDR3 is TGTGCCAGTACCGGAGGGACAGATACGCAGTATTTT. Its protein product is CASTGGTDTQYF.

The chain links TRBV7-2 to TRBJ1-5; TRBD1 matches 8 bases. The CDR3 totals 16 residues. Germline CDR1 and CDR2: SGHTA and FQGNSA. V lost 5 bases, J lost 3 bases, and 9 bases stayed unmatched. CDR3 loop: CASSPRWTGINQPQHF. For the CDR3, the DNA is TGTGCCAGCAGCCCCCGCTGGACAGGGATCAATCAGCCCCAGCATTTT.

This chain joins TRBV7-8 and TRBJ2-7; D is unresolved. Germline V gene data show CDR1 as SGHVS and CDR2 as FQNEAQ. Trimming took off 0 bases at V and 2 bases at J, with 8 bases between the two ends. The CDR3 has 14 amino acids. The CDR3 sequence is CASSLAQQPYEQYV. As DNA, the CDR3 is TGTGCCAGCAGCTTAGCGCAACAGCCCTACGAGCAGTACGTC.

This clone came up once. The rearrangement links TRBV27 to TRBJ2-5, with no clear D. Deletions cut 2 bases from V and 1 base from J, with 5 bases between. The germline V gene encodes CDR1 MNHEY and CDR2 SMNVEV (reference sequence). There are 13 residues in the CDR3. The CDR3 nucleotides read TGTGCCAGCAGTTTAGGCTTCCAAGAGACCCAGTACTTC. As protein: CASSLGFQETQYF.

The V and J genes are TRBV5-6 and TRBJ1-5; no firm D call. There are 16 residues in the CDR3. From germline, CDR1 is SGHDT and CDR2 YYEEEE. Trimming pared 0 bases from V and 7 bases from J, leaving 17 bases between. CDR3 in DNA: TGTGCCAGCAGCTTGGGGCCCGGGAGGGTTTTCCAGCCCCAGCATTTT. The encoded protein is CASSLGPGRVFQPQHF.

The chain links TRBV28 to TRBJ1-6, with a weak D call TRBD1 (5 bases). With 5 bases removed from V and 10 bases from J, the gap between germline ends came to 15 bases. The germline V gene encodes CDR1 MDHEN and CDR2 SYDVKM. This CDR3 has 14 residues. The CDR3 DNA reads as TGTGCCAGCAGTCCCCACAAGGGGCAGTCACCCCTCCACTTT. It yields the protein CASSPHKGQSPLHF.

The chain is built from TRBV19 and TRBJ1-6; a weak D match, TRBD1 (6 bases). The CDR3 runs to 15 residues. Trimming removed 2 bases at V and 7 bases at J, with 12 bases between. Germline lookup yields CDR1 LNHDA and CDR2 SQIVND (reference sequence). Here the CDR3 DNA reads TGTGCCAGTAGTATAAGCGGGGGGCTGAATTCACCCCTCCACTTT. Protein sequence: CASSISGGLNSPLHF.

The V gene is TRBV11-2, the J gene TRBJ1-5, with D perhaps TRBD1 (6 bases). The ends were cut back, 4 bases at V and 4 bases at J, with 14 bases in the middle. Germline CDR1 SGHAT, CDR2 FQNNGV. The CDR3 runs 15 residues. The CDR3 region has the DNA TGTGCCAGCAGCTCAGGACAGTCTGGTAATCAGCCCCAGCATTTT. It yields the protein CASSSGQSGNQPQHF.

The chain has TRBV5-6 and TRBJ2-5; D gene ambiguous. V lost 0 bases and J 1 base, leaving 10 bases between the germline ends. Germline V lookup: CDR1 SGHDT, CDR2 YYEEEE. This CDR3 contains 15 residues. The CDR3 region is CASSLASPIQETQYF. The CDR3 DNA is TGTGCCAGCAGCTTGGCCAGTCCCATCCAAGAGACCCAGTACTTC.

The chain is built from TRBV5-4 and TRBJ2-4, with 8 bases that match TRBD1. The length of the CDR3 is 17 residues. Germline loops: CDR1 SGHNT, CDR2 YYREEE (reference sequence). The V and J ends lost 0 bases and 0 bases, in that order; junction bases with no gene match: 5. CDR3 DNA sequence: TGTGCCAGCAGCTTGGGAGGACAGGGACTAGCCAAAAACATTCAGTACTTC. Encoded protein: CASSLGGQGLAKNIQYF.

The J gene is TRBJ1-5, the V gene TRBV28; D not resolved. The CDR3 is made up of 15 amino acids. Germline-derived CDR1 and CDR2 are MDHEN and SYDVKM. V was pared by 6 bases and J by 1 base, with 13 bases between. The CDR3 region is CASSRVRGSNQPQHF. DNA for the CDR3: TGTGCCAGCAGCCGGGTAAGAGGAAGCAATCAGCCCCAGCATTTT.

The V call is TRBV19, the J call TRBJ2-7; D perhaps matches TRBD2 (6 bases). In germline, CDR1 is LNHDA, CDR2 SQIVND (reference sequence). Trimming took off 4 bases at V and 2 bases at J, with 15 bases between the two ends. The CDR3 is made up of 15 amino acids. CDR3 protein: CASSTDGGGTYEQYF. The DNA for the CDR3 is TGTGCCAGTAGTACCGACGGGGGTGGCACCTACGAGCAGTACTTC. The complete variable domain, with remaining parts taken from reference TRBV19 and TRBJ2-7, reads DGGITQSPKYLFRKEGQNVTLSCEQNLNHDAMYWYRQDPGQGLRLIYYSQIVNDFQKGDIAEGYSVSREKKESFPLTVTSAQKNPTAFYLCASSTDGGGTYEQYFGPGTRLTVT.